The T cell receptor beta chain under discussion was sequenced for a study of T cell changes during pregnancy in multiple sclerosis. The J segment lost 0 bases and the V segment lost 1 base, leaving 1 base of the junction unmatched. The CDR3 has 16 residues. Germline CDR1 and CDR2: SGHVS and FNYEAQ. Sequencing used immunoSEQ multiplex PCR; TCRdb keeps in-frame clones, though not all of them. The sample holds about 23,000 clones; around 88% are singletons and the top ten take approximately 6.3%. This specimen was CD8+ T cells from peripheral blood mononuclear cells, taken in the first trimester of pregnancy. This TCR derives from a female donor with multiple sclerosis, enrolled in a pregnancy study. The chain has TRBV7-6 and TRBJ2-2; 8 positions agree with TRBD2. The CDR3 region is CASSLVRGANTGELFF. In DNA form, the CDR3 reads TGTGCCAGCAGCTTAGTGCGGGGGGCGAACACCGGGGAGCTGTTTTTT.